This is a list of T cell receptor beta chains from one sample in a study of blood T cell repertoires in COVID-19. The table came from immunoSEQ multiplex PCR; TCRdb's copy has only in-frame clones and leaves some out. Of roughly 210,000 clones listed, 84% are singletons. Material for sequencing was peripheral blood. The origin of the receptors is a woman aged 80 or over with COVID-19, enrolled during active disease. CDR3s include the opening cysteine and the closing phenylalanine or tryptophan. Each record gives: V gene, J gene, clone size, D gene, CDR3 protein, CDR3 DNA. The D gene is left open where the match is weak. Only part of the rows carry a size: once, few, many, or a class if the clone is expanded.

v_gene: TRBV2
j_gene: TRBJ1-5
abundance: NA
d_gene: NA
CDR3aa: CASSGIDTNQPQHF
CDR3nt: TGTGCCAGCAGTGGCATCGACACCAATCAGCCCCAGCATTTT

v_gene: TRBV29-1
j_gene: TRBJ2-1
abundance: NA
d_gene: TRBD1
CDR3aa: CSVRGQGFNEQFF
CDR3nt: TGCAGCGTTAGGGGACAGGGTTTCAATGAGCAGTTCTTC

v_gene: TRBV5-5
j_gene: TRBJ1-2
abundance: NA
d_gene: TRBD1
CDR3aa: CASSPTYEGANGYTF
CDR3nt: TGTGCCAGCAGCCCGACGTATGAGGGGGCGAATGGCTACACCTTC

v_gene: TRBV12-3/TRBV12-4
j_gene: TRBJ1-1
abundance: NA
d_gene: NA
CDR3aa: CASSLTANTEAFF
CDR3nt: TGTGCCAGCAGTTTGACAGCGAACACTGAAGCTTTCTTT

v_gene: TRBV28
j_gene: TRBJ1-2
abundance: once
d_gene: TRBD1
CDR3aa: CASRGQGASGYTF
CDR3nt: TGTGCCAGCAGGGGACAGGGGGCGAGCGGCTACACCTTC

v_gene: TRBV15
j_gene: TRBJ1-5
abundance: NA
d_gene: NA
CDR3aa: CATSREKGWNQPQHF
CDR3nt: TGTGCCACCAGCAGAGAAAAGGGGTGGAATCAGCCCCAGCATTTT

v_gene: TRBV24-1
j_gene: TRBJ1-1
abundance: NA
d_gene: NA
CDR3aa: CATREQGPNTEAFF
CDR3nt: TGTGCCACCCGCGAGCAGGGGCCGAACACTGAAGCTTTCTTT

v_gene: TRBV2
j_gene: TRBJ1-1
abundance: NA
d_gene: NA
CDR3aa: CASSDRDTIGEAFF
CDR3nt: TGTGCCAGCAGTGATCGGGACACCATCGGGGAAGCTTTCTTT

v_gene: TRBV7-2
j_gene: TRBJ1-6
abundance: NA
d_gene: NA
CDR3aa: CASRAGGFNSPLHF
CDR3nt: TGTGCCAGCAGGGCCGGGGGGTTTAATTCACCCCTCCACTTT

v_gene: TRBV5-1
j_gene: TRBJ1-1
abundance: NA
d_gene: TRBD1
CDR3aa: CASGRQGPNTEAFF
CDR3nt: TGCGCCAGCGGAAGACAGGGGCCAAACACTGAAGCTTTCTTT

v_gene: TRBV7-6
j_gene: TRBJ2-3
abundance: NA
d_gene: NA
CDR3aa: CASSLNPRLDGVGEYTQYF
CDR3nt: TGTGCCAGCAGCTTAAATCCTCGGCTCGATGGGGTTGGGGAGTATACGCAGTATTTT

v_gene: TRBV11-2
j_gene: TRBJ2-7
abundance: NA
d_gene: TRBD2
CDR3aa: CASSPTVSGGIQQYF
CDR3nt: TGTGCCAGCAGCCCCACGGTTAGCGGGGGTATCCAGCAGTACTTC

v_gene: TRBV7-9
j_gene: TRBJ2-3
abundance: few
d_gene: TRBD1
CDR3aa: CASSLTGWDTQYF
CDR3nt: TGTGCCAGCAGCCTGACAGGGTGGGATACGCAGTATTTT

v_gene: TRBV11-3
j_gene: TRBJ2-1
abundance: NA
d_gene: TRBD2
CDR3aa: CASSLGLAGAGDEQFF
CDR3nt: TGTGCCAGCAGCTTAGGACTAGCGGGGGCCGGGGATGAGCAGTTCTTC

v_gene: TRBV3-1/TRBV3-2
j_gene: TRBJ2-3
abundance: NA
d_gene: TRBD2
CDR3aa: CASTDERGSTDTQYF
CDR3nt: TGTGCCAGCACCGACGAGCGGGGGAGCACAGATACGCAGTATTTT

v_gene: TRBV10-3
j_gene: TRBJ2-2
abundance: NA
d_gene: TRBD2
CDR3aa: CAISGASGGPNTGELFF
CDR3nt: TGTGCCATCAGTGGGGCTAGCGGGGGACCAAACACCGGGGAGCTGTTTTTT

v_gene: TRBV5-1
j_gene: TRBJ2-3
abundance: NA
d_gene: TRBD1
CDR3aa: CASSPQGVSFGDTQYF
CDR3nt: TGCGCCAGCAGCCCACAGGGGGTTTCTTTTGGAGATACGCAGTATTTT

v_gene: TRBV24-1
j_gene: TRBJ1-5
abundance: NA
d_gene: NA
CDR3aa: CATSDTRGAYNQPQHF
CDR3nt: TGTGCCACCAGTGATACCCGGGGGGCGTACAACCAGCCCCAGCATTTT

v_gene: TRBV15
j_gene: TRBJ2-5
abundance: few
d_gene: NA
CDR3aa: CATSQRTGGETQYF
CDR3nt: TGTGCCACCAGCCAACGGACCGGCGGGGAGACCCAGTACTTC

v_gene: TRBV5-8
j_gene: TRBJ2-2
abundance: NA
d_gene: TRBD1
CDR3aa: CASSLQGPRTGELFF
CDR3nt: TGTGCCAGCAGCTTACAGGGGCCCCGAACCGGGGAGCTGTTTTTT

v_gene: TRBV28
j_gene: TRBJ1-5
abundance: NA
d_gene: NA
CDR3aa: CASSLGGLYSNQPQHF
CDR3nt: TGTGCCAGCAGTTTAGGAGGACTTTATAGCAATCAGCCCCAGCATTTT

v_gene: TRBV3-1/TRBV3-2
j_gene: TRBJ1-1
abundance: NA
d_gene: NA
CDR3aa: CASSQVSSGEAFF
CDR3nt: TGTGCCAGCAGCCAAGTAAGTAGCGGTGAAGCTTTCTTT